A single sample is the source of the 18 T cell receptor beta chains below, sequenced in a study of T cell responses to AZD1222 COVID-19 vaccine. Only in-frame clones appear in the TCRdb table, and some are missing; sequencing was by immunoSEQ multiplex PCR. The sample consists of about 130,000 clones, around nine tenths of them appearing once. The sequencing used peripheral blood, collected on day 0 of AZD1222 vaccination. The receptors here all came from an adult in good health.

This clone is a singleton in its sample. This sequence joins TRBV5-6 and TRBJ2-5; D perhaps matches TRBD1 (5 bases). Germline CDR1 and CDR2: SGHDT and YYEEEE. V was shortened by 0 bases and J by 6 bases, with 15 bases between the two germline ends. The CDR3 sequence is 15 residues long. The CDR3 sequence: CASSLGPGSIKTQYF. CDR3 nucleotide sequence: TGTGCCAGCAGCTTGGGTCCAGGGTCGATAAAGACCCAGTACTTC.

The V and J genes are TRBV7-9 and TRBJ1-2; possibly TRBD1 for D (5 bases). The CDR3 is 13 residues long. Trimming shortened V by 10 bases and J by 1 base, and 13 bases separated the two germline ends. Germline V CDR1 and CDR2: SEHNR, FQNEAQ (reference sequence). In DNA, the CDR3 is TGTGCCACCAGGGTCGATCTTAACTATGGCTACACCTTC. Translation gives CATRVDLNYGYTF.

This clone occurred once. The rearrangement uses TRBV7-2 and TRBJ2-7; D remains ambiguous. Germline V lookup: CDR1 SGHTA, CDR2 FQGNSA. The length of the CDR3 is 13 residues. V was shortened by 5 bases and J by 4 bases, with 12 bases between the two germline ends. CDR3 in DNA: TGTGCCAGCAGCCTCCCGGCGGTATACGAGCAGTACTTC. Translation: CASSLPAVYEQYF. Full variable domain (outside the CDR3, taken from reference TRBV7-2 and TRBJ2-7): GAGVSQSPSNKVTEKGKDVELRCDPISGHTALYWYRQSLGQGLEFLIYFQGNSAPDKSGLPSDRFSAERTGGSVSTLTIQRTQQEDSAVYLCASSLPAVYEQYFGPGTRLTVT.

Written as DNA, the CDR3 is TGTGCCAGCGGATCCGGGAGGATTGGAGGCGGCTACACCTTC. Translating it yields CASGSGRIGGGYTF. The J gene is TRBJ1-2, the V gene TRBV5-8; D uncertain. Germline V gene sequence: CDR1 SGHTS, CDR2 YDEGEE. The CDR3 is made up of 14 amino acids. V lost 7 bases and J 8 bases, leaving 21 bases between the germline ends.

Comments on this clone: The junction shows a germline mismatch at one end, possibly a read error. CDR3 protein: CASSQDASDGISLF. In DNA, the CDR3 is TGTGCCAGCAGCCAAGATGCAAGCGATGGGATTAGTCTCTTC. V and J are TRBV3-1 (or the pseudogene TRBV3-2) and TRBJ2-1; no firm D call. The CDR3 totals 14 residues. Germline V gene sequence: CDR1 LGHDT, CDR2 YNNKEL (reference sequence).

V gene TRBV7-2 combines with J gene TRBJ2-7; tentative D call: TRBD1 (6 bases). Germline V CDR1 and CDR2: SGHTA, FQGNSA. V dropped 5 bases and J dropped 4 bases, with 15 bases sitting between them. The length of the CDR3 is 14 residues. The CDR3 spells CASSPDRFGYEQYF. Written as DNA, the CDR3 is TGTGCCAGCAGCCCAGACAGGTTTGGGTACGAGCAGTACTTC.

The chain joins TRBV18 to TRBJ1-4; no reliable D call. Trimming stripped 6 bases from V and 6 bases from J, with 11 bases between. Germline V CDR1 and CDR2: KGHSH, LQKENI. This CDR3 region has 13 residues. CDR3 sequence (DNA): TGTGCCAGCTCCCAGAGGACGGATGAAAAACTGTTTTTT. Its translation is CASSQRTDEKLFF. Full variable domain (missing parts from reference TRBV18 and TRBJ1-4): NAGVMQNPRHLVRRRGQEARLRCSPMKGHSHVYWYRQLPEEGLKFMVYLQKENIIDESGMPKERFSAEFPKEGPSILRIQQVVRGDSAAYFCASSQRTDEKLFFGSGTQLSVL.

In this sample, this clone turned up once. The CDR3 spells CASSLTYIPEQYF. CDR3 DNA sequence: TGTGCCAGCAGTTTGACTTACATCCCCGAGCAGTACTTC. The V gene is TRBV28, the J gene TRBJ2-7; D remains unclear. The CDR3 is 13 amino acids. V lost 3 bases and J lost 6, with 12 bases in between. From germline, CDR1 is MDHEN and CDR2 SYDVKM.

This chain links TRBV19 with TRBJ2-5; D is ambiguous. The CDR3 extends over 12 amino acids. CDR1 LNHDA and CDR2 SQIVND come from the germline V gene (reference sequence). Trimming removed 6 bases at V and 5 bases at J, with 10 bases between. CDR3 sequence: CASSELGETQYF. Written as DNA, the CDR3 is TGTGCCAGTAGCGAGCTGGGCGAGACCCAGTACTTC.

The chain uses TRBV6-2 or TRBV6-3 and TRBJ1-1; TRBD1 is a possible D gene (6 bases). V was trimmed by 5 bases and J by 4 bases, leaving 20 bases between them. Germline-derived CDR1 and CDR2 are MNHEY and SVGEGT. There are 16 residues in the CDR3. The CDR3 is CASSPGARTPTTEAFF. Written as DNA, the CDR3 is TGTGCCAGCAGTCCAGGGGCCCGGACACCAACCACTGAAGCTTTCTTT.

The chain joins TRBV7-2 to TRBJ1-1; D not certain. There are 12 residues in the CDR3. Germline V CDR1 and CDR2: SGHTA, FQGNSA. V dropped 5 bases and J dropped 8 bases, with 12 bases sitting between them. The DNA for the CDR3 is TGTGCCAGCAGCGCTTATATAGGGGAAGCTTTCTTT. Protein sequence: CASSAYIGEAFF.

The chain recombines TRBV5-4 with TRBJ1-5; 8 nucleotides line up with TRBD1. V lost 4 bases, J lost 4 bases, and 7 bases stayed unmatched. CDR1 is SGHNT, CDR2 YYREEE, per germline (reference sequence). The CDR3 totals 15 residues. The CDR3: CASSPGQGLNQPQHF. CDR3 nucleotides: TGTGCCAGCAGCCCTGGACAGGGACTAAATCAGCCCCAGCATTTT.

The chain employs TRBV7-8 and TRBJ2-2; the D is unclear. Trimming pared 5 bases from V and 8 bases from J, leaving 9 bases between. The CDR3 consists of 12 residues. Germline CDR1 and CDR2: SGHVS and FQNEAQ. The CDR3 coding sequence is TGTGCCAGCAGCACCAACGGGGGGGAGCTGTTTTTT. It specifies CASSTNGGELFF.

This chain links TRBV30 with TRBJ2-5, with TRBD2 matching over 15 bases. This CDR3 has 15 residues. Germline V gene data show CDR1 as GTSNPN and CDR2 as SVGIG (reference sequence). The V and J ends lost 4 bases and 5 bases, in that order; junction bases with no gene match: 5. The CDR3 DNA reads as TGTGCCTGGACGGGACTAGCGGGAGGAGTCGAGACCCAGTACTTC. Translation gives CAWTGLAGGVETQYF.

This chain uses TRBV7-8 with TRBJ1-6; D is possibly TRBD1 (5 bases). V lost 4 bases to trimming and J lost 10 bases, with 20 bases between them. Germline V gene sequence: CDR1 SGHVS, CDR2 FQNEAQ. The CDR3 has 16 residues. The CDR3 loop reads CASSYNPGTTRSPLHF. In DNA, the CDR3 is TGTGCCAGCAGCTACAATCCCGGGACGACGCGGTCACCCCTCCACTTT.

As DNA, the CDR3 is TGTGCCAGCAGCTCCCAGACAGGGGATGAAAAACTGTTTTTT. It specifies CASSSQTGDEKLFF. The rearrangement links TRBV7-2 to TRBJ1-4; 8 bases line up with TRBD1. Looked up from germline, CDR1 is SGHTA and CDR2 is FQGNSA. V was clipped by 4 bases and J by 6 bases; unmatched bases: 4. The CDR3 runs 14 residues. The full variable domain, in which reference TRBV7-2 and TRBJ1-4 provide the parts outside the CDR3, is GAGVSQSPSNKVTEKGKDVELRCDPISGHTALYWYRQSLGQGLEFLIYFQGNSAPDKSGLPSDRFSAERTGGSVSTLTIQRTQQEDSAVYLCASSSQTGDEKLFFGSGTQLSVL.

The chain carries TRBV28 and TRBJ1-2, with D perhaps TRBD1 (6 bases). Germline V gene lookup returns CDR1 MDHEN and CDR2 SYDVKM. The CDR3 runs 14 residues. Trimming stripped 7 bases from V and 4 bases from J, with 16 bases between. CDR3 protein: CASIQGRQSYGYTF. CDR3 in DNA: TGTGCCAGCATCCAGGGGCGACAGAGCTATGGCTACACCTTC.

This chain connects TRBV5-1 to TRBJ2-2; a possible D gene is TRBD2 (5 bases). V shed 4 bases and J shed 5 bases, with 15 bases lying between them. This CDR3 has 15 amino acids. The germline V gene has CDR1 SGHRS and CDR2 YFSETQ. CDR3 nucleotide sequence: TGCGCCAGCAGCGACCGGTCCGCGGGTACCGGGGAGCTGTTTTTT. This gives the protein CASSDRSAGTGELFF.